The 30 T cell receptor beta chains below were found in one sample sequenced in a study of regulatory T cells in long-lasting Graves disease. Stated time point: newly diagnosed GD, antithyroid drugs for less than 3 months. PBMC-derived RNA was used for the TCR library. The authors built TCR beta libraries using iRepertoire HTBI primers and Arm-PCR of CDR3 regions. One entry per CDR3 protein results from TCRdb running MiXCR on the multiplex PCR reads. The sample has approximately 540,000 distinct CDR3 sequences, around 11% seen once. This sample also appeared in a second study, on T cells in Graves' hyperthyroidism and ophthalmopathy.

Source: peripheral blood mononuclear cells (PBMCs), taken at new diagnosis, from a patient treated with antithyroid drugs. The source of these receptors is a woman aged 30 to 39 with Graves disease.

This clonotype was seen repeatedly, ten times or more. The CDR3 sequence is CAWTLGGQGRNTIYF. In DNA form, the CDR3 reads TGTGCCTGGACCCTAGGGGGACAGGGGAGAAACACCATATATTTT. J is TRBJ1-3 and V is TRBV30, with 10 bases identical to TRBD1. The CDR3 is made up of 15 amino acids. Germline lookup yields CDR1 GTSNPN and CDR2 SVGIG (reference sequence). V shed 4 bases, J shed 5 bases, and the junction held 8 bases outside the gene matches.

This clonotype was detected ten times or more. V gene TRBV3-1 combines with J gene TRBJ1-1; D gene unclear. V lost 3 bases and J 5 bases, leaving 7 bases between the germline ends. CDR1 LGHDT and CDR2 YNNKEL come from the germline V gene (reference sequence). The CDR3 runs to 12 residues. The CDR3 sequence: CASSQGRTEAFF. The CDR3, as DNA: TGTGCCAGCAGCCAGGGGAGGACTGAAGCTTTCTTT.

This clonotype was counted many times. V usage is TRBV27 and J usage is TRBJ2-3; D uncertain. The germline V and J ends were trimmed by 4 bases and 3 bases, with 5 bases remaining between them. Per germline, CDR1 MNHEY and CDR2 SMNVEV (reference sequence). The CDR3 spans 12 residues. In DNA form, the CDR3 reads TGTGCCAGCAGTTGGGGAACAGATACGCAGTATTTT. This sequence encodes CASSWGTDTQYF.

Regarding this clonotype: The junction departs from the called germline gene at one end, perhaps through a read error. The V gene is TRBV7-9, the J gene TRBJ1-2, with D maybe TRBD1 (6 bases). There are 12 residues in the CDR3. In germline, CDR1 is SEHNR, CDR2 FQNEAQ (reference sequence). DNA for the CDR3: TGTGTCAGCAGCGGACAGTCATATGGCTACACCTTC. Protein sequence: CVSSGQSYGYTF.

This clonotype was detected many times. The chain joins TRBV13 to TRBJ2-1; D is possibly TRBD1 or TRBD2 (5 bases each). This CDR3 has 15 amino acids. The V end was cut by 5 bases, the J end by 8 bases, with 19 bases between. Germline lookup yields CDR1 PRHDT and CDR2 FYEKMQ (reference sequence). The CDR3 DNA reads TGTGCCAGCAGCCCCCCCTATGGGGCCGGGGATGAGCAGTTCTTC. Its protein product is CASSPPYGAGDEQFF.

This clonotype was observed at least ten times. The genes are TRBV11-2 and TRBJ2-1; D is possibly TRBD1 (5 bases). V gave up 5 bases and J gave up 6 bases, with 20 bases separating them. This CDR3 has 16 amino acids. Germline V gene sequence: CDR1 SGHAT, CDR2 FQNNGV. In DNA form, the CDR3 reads TGTGCCAGCAGCCCCGGACAACGAAAACCTCGCAATGAGCAGTTCTTC. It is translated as CASSPGQRKPRNEQFF.

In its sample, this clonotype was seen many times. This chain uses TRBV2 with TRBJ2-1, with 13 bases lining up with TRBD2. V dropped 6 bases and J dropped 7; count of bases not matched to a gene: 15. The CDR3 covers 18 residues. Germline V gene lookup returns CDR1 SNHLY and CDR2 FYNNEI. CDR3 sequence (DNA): TGTGCCAGCAGCGCATTTTTAAGGACTAGCGGGAGAAGGAATGAGCAGTTCTTC. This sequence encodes CASSAFLRTSGRRNEQFF.

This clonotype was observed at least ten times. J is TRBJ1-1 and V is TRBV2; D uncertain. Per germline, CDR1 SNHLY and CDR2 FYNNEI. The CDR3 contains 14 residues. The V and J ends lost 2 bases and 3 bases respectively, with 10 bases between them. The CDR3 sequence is CASSESRWDTEAFF. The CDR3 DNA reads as TGTGCCAGCAGTGAAAGCAGGTGGGACACTGAAGCTTTCTTT.

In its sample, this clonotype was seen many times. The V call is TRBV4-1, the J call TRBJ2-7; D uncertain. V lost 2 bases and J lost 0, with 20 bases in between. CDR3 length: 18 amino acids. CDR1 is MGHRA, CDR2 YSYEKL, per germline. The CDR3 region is CASSQSIGSRGSSYEQYF. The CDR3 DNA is TGCGCCAGCAGCCAATCCATTGGGTCCAGAGGTTCCTCCTACGAGCAGTACTTC.

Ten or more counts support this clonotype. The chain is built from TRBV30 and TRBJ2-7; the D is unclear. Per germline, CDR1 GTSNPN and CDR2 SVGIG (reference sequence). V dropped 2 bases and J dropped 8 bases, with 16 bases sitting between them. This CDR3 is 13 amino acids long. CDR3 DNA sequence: TGTGCCTGGAGTATCACCGGGCCCGAGAAGCAGTACTTC. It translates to CAWSITGPEKQYF. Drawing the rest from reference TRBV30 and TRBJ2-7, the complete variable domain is SQTIHQWPATLVQPVGSPLSLECTVEGTSNPNLYWYRQAAGRGLQLLFYSVGIGQISSEVPQNLSASRPQDRQFILSSKKLLLSDSGFYLCAWSITGPEKQYFGPGTRLTVT.

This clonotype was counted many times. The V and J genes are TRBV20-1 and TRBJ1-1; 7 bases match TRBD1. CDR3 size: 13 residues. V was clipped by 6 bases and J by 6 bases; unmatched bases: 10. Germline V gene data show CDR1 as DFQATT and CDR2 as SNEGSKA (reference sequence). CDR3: CSAPLQGRPEAFF. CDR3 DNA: TGCAGTGCCCCCCTACAGGGGCGGCCTGAAGCTTTCTTT.

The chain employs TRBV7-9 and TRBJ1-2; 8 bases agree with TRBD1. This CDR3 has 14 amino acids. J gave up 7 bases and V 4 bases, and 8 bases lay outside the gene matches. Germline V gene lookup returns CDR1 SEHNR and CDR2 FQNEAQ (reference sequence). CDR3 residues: CASSSDRGESGYTF. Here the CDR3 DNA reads TGTGCCAGCAGCTCCGACAGGGGCGAGTCTGGCTACACCTTC.

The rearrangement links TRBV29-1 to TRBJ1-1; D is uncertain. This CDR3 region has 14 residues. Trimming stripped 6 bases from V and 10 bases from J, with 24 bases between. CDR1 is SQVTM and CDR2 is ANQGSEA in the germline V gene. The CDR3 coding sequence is TGCAGCGTCAACCCCCGGTTGTCACGCGGTGGAGCTTTCTTT. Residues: CSVNPRLSRGGAFF.

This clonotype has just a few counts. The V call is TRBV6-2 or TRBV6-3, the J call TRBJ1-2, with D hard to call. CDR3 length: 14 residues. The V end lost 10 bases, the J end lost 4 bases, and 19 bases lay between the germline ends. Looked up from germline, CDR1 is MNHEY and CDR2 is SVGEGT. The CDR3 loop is CAITRPIPGYGYTF. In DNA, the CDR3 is TGTGCCATAACTCGACCCATCCCTGGCTATGGCTACACCTTC.

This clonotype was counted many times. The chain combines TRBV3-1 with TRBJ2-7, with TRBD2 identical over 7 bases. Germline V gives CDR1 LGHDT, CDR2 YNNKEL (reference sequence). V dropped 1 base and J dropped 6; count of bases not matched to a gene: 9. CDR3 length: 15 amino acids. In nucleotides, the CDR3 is TGTGCCAGCAGCCAAGTCGGGACTAAACTTCGCGAGCAGTACTTC. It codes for CASSQVGTKLREQYF.

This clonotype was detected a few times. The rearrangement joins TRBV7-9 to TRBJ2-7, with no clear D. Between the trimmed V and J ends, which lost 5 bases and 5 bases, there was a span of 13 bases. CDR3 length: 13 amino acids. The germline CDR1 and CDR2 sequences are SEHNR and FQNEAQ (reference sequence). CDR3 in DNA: TGTGCCAGCAGCCTTCCACACTGGGACGAGCAGTACTTC. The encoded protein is CASSLPHWDEQYF.

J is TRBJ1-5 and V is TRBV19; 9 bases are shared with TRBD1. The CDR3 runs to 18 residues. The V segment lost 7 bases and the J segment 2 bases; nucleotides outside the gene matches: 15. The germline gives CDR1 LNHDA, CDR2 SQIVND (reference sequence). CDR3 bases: TGTGCCAGTACCCCACGAGCACAGGGGGCGAATCGCAATCAGCCCCAGCATTTT. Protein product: CASTPRAQGANRNQPQHF.

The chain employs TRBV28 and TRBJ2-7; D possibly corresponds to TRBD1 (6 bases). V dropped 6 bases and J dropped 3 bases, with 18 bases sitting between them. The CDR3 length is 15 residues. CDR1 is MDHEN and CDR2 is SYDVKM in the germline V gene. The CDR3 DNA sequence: TGTGCCAGCAGATTGGGCAGGGGCCACTTCTACGAGCAGTACTTC. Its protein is CASRLGRGHFYEQYF.

The CDR3 coding sequence is TGTGCCAGCAAATCTAGCGGGAGTTACGAGCAGTACTTC. It codes for CASKSSGSYEQYF. V gene TRBV27 combines with J gene TRBJ2-7; the match to TRBD2 covers 10 bases. The CDR3 consists of 13 residues. CDR1 and CDR2 from the germline V gene are MNHEY and SMNVEV (reference sequence). With 7 bases clipped from V and 4 bases from J, the junction kept 4 bases outside the gene matches.

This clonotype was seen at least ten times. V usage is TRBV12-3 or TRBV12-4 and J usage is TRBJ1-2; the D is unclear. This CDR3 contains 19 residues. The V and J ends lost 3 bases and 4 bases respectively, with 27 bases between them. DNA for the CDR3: TGTGCCAGCAGTTTTAACCGGATCCGGCTTCATCGAAAGGGCTATGGCTACACCTTC. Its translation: CASSFNRIRLHRKGYGYTF.

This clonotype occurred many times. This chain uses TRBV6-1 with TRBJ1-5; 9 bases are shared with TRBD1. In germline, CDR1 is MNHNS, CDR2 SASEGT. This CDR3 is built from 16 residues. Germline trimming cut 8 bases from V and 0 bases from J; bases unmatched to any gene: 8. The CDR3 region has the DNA TGTGCCAGCGGCCGGACAGGGGCGTATAGCAATCAGCCCCAGCATTTT. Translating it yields CASGRTGAYSNQPQHF.

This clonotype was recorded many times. Here the CDR3 DNA reads TGTGCCAGCAGTTTTCTCGTTGATGGGAATGAGCAGTTCTTC. Its translation is CASSFLVDGNEQFF. The chain has TRBV27 and TRBJ2-1; D call uncertain. The CDR3 runs to 14 residues. From germline, CDR1 is MNHEY and CDR2 SMNVEV (reference sequence). V lost 3 bases to trimming and J lost 7 bases, with 13 bases between them.

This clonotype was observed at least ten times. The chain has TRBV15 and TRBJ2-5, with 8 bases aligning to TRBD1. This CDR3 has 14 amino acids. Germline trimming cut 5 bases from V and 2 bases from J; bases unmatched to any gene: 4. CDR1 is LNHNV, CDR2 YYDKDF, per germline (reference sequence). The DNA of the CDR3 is TGTGCCACCAGCGGAGGGACAGGACAAGAGACCCAGTACTTC. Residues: CATSGGTGQETQYF.

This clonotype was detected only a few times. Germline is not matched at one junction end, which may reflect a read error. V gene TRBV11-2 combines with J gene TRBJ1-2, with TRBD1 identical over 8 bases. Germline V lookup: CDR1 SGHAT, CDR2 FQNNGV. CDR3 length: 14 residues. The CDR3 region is CASSQATGVSGYTF. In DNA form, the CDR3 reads TGCGCCAGCAGCCAAGCGACAGGGGTTTCGGGCTACACCTTC.

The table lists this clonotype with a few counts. The CDR3, as DNA: TGCAGCGTTGAGGGACTAGCGGGGACCTACAATGAGCAGTTCTTC. It translates to CSVEGLAGTYNEQFF. The J gene is TRBJ2-1, the V gene TRBV29-1; 13 bases are shared with TRBD2. V shed 3 bases, J shed 2 bases, and the junction held 1 base outside the gene matches. CDR1 and CDR2 (germline): SQVTM, ANQGSEA. The CDR3 has 15 residues.

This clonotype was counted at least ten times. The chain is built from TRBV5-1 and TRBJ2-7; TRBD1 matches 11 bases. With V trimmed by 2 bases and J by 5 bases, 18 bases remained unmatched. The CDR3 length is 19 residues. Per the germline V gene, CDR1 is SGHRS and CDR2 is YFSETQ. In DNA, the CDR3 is TGCGCCAGCAGCTTCCGGGACAGGGGGAGAGGGGATCCCGTGGACGAGCAGTACTTC. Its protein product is CASSFRDRGRGDPVDEQYF.

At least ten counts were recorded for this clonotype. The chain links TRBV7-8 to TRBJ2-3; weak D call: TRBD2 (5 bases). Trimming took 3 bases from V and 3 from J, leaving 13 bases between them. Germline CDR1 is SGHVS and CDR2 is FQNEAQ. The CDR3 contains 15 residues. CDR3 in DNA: TGTGCCAGCAGCTTTAAGGGAGTTCAAACAGATACGCAGTATTTT. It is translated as CASSFKGVQTDTQYF.

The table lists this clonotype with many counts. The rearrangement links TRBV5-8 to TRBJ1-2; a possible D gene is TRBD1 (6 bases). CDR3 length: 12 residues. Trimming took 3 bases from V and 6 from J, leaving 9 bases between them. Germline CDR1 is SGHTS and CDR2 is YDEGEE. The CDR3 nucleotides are TGTGCCAGCAGCTGGGGACATAATGGCTACACCTTC. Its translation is CASSWGHNGYTF.

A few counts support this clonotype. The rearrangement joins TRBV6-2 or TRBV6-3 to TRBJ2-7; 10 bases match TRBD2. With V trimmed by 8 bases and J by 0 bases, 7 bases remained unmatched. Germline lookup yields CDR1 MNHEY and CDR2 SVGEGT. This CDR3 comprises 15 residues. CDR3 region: CASARLAGDSYEQYF. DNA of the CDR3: TGTGCCAGCGCGAGGCTAGCGGGGGACTCCTACGAGCAGTACTTC.

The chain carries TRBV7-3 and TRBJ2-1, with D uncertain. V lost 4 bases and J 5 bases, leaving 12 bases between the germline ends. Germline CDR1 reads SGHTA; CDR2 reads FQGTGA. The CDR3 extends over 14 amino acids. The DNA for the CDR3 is TGTGCCAGCAGCTCCTCCCATGTTAACAATGAGCAGTTCTTC. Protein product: CASSSSHVNNEQFF.